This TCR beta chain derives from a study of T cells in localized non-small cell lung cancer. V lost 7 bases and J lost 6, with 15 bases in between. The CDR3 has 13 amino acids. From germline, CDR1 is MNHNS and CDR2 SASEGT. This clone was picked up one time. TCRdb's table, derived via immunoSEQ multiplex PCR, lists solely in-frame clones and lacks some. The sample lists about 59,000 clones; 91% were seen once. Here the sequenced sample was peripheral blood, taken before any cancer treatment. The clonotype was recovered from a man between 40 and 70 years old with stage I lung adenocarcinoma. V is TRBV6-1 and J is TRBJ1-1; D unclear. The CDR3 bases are TGTGCCAGCACCCAAGTTTTAAGCGCTGAAGCTTTCTTT. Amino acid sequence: CASTQVLSAEAFF.